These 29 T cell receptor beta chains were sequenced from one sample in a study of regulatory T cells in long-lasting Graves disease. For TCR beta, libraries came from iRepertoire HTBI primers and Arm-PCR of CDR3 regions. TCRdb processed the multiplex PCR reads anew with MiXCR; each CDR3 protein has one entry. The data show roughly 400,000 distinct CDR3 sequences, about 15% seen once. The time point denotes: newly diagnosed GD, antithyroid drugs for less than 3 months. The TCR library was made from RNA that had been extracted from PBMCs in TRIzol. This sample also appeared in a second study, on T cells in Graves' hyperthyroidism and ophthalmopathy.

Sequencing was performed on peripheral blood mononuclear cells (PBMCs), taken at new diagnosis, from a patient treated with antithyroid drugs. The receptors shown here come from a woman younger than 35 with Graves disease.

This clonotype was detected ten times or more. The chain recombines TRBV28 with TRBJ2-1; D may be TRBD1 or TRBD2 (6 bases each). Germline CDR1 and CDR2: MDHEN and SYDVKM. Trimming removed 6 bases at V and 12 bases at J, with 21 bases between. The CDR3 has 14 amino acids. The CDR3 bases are TGTGCCAGCAGACGCCTGTCAGGGGACTCCGGGCAGTTCTTC. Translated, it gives CASRRLSGDSGQFF.

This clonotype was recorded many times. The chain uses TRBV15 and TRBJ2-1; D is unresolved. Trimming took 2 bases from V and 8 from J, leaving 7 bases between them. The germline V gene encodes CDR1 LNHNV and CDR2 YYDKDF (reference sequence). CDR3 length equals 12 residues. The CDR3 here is CATSRHSDEQFF. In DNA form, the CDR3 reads TGTGCCACCAGCAGACATTCTGATGAGCAGTTCTTC.

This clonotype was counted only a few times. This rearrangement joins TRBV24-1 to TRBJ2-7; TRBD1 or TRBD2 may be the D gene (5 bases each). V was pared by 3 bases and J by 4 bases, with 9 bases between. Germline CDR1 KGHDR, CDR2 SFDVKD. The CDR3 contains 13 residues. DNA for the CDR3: TGTGCCACCAGTGATCGGTGGGGGTACGAGCAGTACTTC. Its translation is CATSDRWGYEQYF.

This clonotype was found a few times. CDR3 amino acids: CSVENENYGYTF. In nucleotides, the CDR3 is TGCAGCGTTGAAAATGAAAACTATGGCTACACCTTC. The chain has TRBV29-1 and TRBJ1-2, with D unclear. Trimming stripped 2 bases from V and 2 bases from J, with 6 bases between. CDR1 and CDR2 (germline): SQVTM, ANQGSEA. The CDR3 sequence is 12 residues long. Filled out from reference TRBV29-1 and TRBJ1-2, the complete variable domain reads SAVISQKPSRDICQRGTSLTIQCQVDSQVTMMFWYRQQPGQSLTLIATANQGSEATYESGFVIDKFPISRPNLTFSTLTVSNMSPEDSSIYLCSVENENYGYTFGSGTRLTVV.

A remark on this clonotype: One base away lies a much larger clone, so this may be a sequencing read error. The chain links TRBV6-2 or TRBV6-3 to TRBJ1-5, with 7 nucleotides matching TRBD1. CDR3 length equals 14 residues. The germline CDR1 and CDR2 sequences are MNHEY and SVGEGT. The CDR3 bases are TGTGCCAGCAGGCGGGACAGTAGTAATCGGCCCCAGCATTTT. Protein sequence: CASRRDSSNRPQHF.

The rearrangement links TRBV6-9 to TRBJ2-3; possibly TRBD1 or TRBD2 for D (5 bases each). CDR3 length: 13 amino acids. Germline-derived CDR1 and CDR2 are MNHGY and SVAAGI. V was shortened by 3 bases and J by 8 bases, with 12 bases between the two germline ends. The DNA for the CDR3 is TGTGCCAGCAGTTACTCAGTGAGGGGTACGCAGTATTTT. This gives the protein CASSYSVRGTQYF.

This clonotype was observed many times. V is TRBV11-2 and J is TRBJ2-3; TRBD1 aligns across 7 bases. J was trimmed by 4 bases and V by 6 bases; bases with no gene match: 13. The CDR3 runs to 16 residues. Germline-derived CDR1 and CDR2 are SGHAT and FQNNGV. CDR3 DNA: TGTGCCAGCAGTGTATCCCAGGGGGTTAGGTCAGATACGCAGTATTTT. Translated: CASSVSQGVRSDTQYF.

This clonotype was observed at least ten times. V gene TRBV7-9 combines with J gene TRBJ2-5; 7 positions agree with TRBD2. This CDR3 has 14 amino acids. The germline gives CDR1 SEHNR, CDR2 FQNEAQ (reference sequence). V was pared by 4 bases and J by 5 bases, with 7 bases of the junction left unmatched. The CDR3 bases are TGTGCCAGCAGCTCGAGGACTAGATTTGAGACCCAGTACTTC. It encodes CASSSRTRFETQYF.

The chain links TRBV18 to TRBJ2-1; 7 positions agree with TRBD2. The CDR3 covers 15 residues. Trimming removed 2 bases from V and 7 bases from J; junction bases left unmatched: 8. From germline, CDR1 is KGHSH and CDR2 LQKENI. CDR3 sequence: CASSPRASGTNEQFF. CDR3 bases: TGTGCCAGCTCACCAAGGGCTAGCGGAACAAATGAGCAGTTCTTC.

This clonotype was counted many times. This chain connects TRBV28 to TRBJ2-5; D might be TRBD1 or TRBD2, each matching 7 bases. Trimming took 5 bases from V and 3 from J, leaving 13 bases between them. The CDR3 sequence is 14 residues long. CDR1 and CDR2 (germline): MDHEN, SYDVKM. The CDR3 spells CASSESGGEETQYF. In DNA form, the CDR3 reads TGTGCCAGCAGTGAGTCAGGGGGGGAAGAGACCCAGTACTTC.

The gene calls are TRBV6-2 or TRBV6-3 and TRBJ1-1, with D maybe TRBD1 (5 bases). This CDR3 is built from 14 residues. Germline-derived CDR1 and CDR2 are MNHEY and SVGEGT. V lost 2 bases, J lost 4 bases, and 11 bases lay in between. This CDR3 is CASSYGRVATEAFF. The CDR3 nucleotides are TGTGCCAGCAGTTACGGCAGGGTGGCCACTGAAGCTTTCTTT.

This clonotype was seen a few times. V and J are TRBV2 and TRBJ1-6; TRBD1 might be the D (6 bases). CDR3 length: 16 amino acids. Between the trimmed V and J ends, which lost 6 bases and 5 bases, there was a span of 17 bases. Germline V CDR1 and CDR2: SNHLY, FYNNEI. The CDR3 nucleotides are TGTGCCAGCAGGGCCTTCACGGGACATGATAATTCACCCCTCCACTTT. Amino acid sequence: CASRAFTGHDNSPLHF.

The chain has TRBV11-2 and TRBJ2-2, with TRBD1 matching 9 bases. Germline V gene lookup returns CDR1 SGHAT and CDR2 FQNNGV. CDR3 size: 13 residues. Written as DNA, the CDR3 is TGTGCAACCGGGACAGGGTATTCCGGGGAGCTGTTTTTT. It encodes CATGTGYSGELFF. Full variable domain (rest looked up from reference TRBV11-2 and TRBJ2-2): EAGVAQSPRYKIIEKRQSVAFWCNPISGHATLYWYQQILGQGPKLLIQFQNNGVVDDSQLPKDRFSAERLKGVDSTLKIQPAKLEDSAVYLCATGTGYSGELFFGEGSRLTVL.

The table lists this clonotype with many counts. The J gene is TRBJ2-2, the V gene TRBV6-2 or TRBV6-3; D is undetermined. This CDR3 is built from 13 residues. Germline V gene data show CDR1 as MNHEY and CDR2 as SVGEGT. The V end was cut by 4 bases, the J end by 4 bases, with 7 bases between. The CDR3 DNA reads TGTGCCAGCAGTTCATCAGTCACCGGGGAGCTGTTTTTT. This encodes CASSSSVTGELFF.

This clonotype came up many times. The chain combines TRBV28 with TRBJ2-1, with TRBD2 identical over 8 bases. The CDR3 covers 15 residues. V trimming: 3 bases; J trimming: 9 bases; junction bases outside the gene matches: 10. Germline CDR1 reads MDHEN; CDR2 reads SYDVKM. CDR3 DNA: TGTGCCAGCAGTTTCCAGCGGGAGAATCTGGGTGAGCAGTTCTTC. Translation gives CASSFQRENLGEQFF.

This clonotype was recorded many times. CDR3 nucleotides: TGTGCCAGCAGTGAAGGTCAGGGATTGAACACTGAAGCTTTCTTT. Amino acid sequence: CASSEGQGLNTEAFF. The chain employs TRBV6-1 and TRBJ1-1, with a weak D call TRBD1 (5 bases). V was pared by 1 base and J by 0 bases, with 9 bases between. Per germline, CDR1 MNHNS and CDR2 SASEGT. The CDR3 sequence is 15 residues long.

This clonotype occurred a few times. In nucleotides, the CDR3 is TGTGCCAGCAGTTCCCTTATGGGGGGAGTAATTGGGGCCACCGGGGAGCTGTTTTTT. Protein: CASSSLMGGVIGATGELFF. The V gene is TRBV12-3 or TRBV12-4, the J gene TRBJ2-2; D might be TRBD2 (6 bases). The CDR3 extends over 19 amino acids. V was cut by 4 bases and J by 4 bases, with 25 bases left in between.

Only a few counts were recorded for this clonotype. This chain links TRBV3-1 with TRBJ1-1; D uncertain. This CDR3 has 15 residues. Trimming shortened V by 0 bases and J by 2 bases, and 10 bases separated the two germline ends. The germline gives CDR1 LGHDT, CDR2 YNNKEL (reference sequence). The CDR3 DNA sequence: TGTGCCAGCAGCCAAGAGGGGAGTCGAAACACTGAAGCTTTCTTT. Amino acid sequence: CASSQEGSRNTEAFF.

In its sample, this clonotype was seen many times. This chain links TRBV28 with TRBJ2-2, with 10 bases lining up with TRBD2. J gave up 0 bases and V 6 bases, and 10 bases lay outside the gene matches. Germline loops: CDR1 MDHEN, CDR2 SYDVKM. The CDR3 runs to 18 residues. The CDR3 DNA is TGTGCCAGCAGATCCCTACTAGCGGGAATCACGAACACCGGGGAGCTGTTTTTT. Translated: CASRSLLAGITNTGELFF.

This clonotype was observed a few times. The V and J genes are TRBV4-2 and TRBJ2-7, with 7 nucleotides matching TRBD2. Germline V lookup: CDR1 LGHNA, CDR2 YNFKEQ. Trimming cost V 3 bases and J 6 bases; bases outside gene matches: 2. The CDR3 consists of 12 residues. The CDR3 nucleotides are TGTGCCAGCAGCCACGCGGGAGCCGAGCAGTACTTC. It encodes CASSHAGAEQYF.

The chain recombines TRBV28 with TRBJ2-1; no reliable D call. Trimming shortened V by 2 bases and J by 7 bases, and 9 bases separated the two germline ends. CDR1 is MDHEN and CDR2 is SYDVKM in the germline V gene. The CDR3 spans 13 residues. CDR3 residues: CASSLGSFNEQFF. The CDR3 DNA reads TGTGCCAGCAGTTTAGGTTCTTTTAATGAGCAGTTCTTC. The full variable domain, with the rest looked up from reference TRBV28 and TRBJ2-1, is DVKVTQSSRYLVKRTGEKVFLECVQDMDHENMFWYRQDPGLGLRLIYFSYDVKMKEKGDIPEGYSVSREKKERFSLILESASTNQTSMYLCASSLGSFNEQFFGPGTRLTVL.

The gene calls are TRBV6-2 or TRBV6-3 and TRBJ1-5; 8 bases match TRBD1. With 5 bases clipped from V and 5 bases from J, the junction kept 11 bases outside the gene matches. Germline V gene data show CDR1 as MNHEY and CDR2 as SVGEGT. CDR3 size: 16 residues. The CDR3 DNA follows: TGTGCCAGCAGTCAAAAGATGACAGGGGCCCATCAGCCCCAGCATTTT. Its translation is CASSQKMTGAHQPQHF.

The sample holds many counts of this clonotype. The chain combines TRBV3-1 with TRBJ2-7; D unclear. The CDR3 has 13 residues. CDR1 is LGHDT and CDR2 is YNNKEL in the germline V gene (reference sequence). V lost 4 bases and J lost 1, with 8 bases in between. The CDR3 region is CASSPSASYEQYF. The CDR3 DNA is TGTGCCAGCAGCCCAAGTGCGTCCTACGAGCAGTACTTC.

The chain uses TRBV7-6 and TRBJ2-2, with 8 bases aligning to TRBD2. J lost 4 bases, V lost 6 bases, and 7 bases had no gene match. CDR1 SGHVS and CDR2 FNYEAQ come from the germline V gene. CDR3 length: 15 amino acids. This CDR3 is CASRKTSGSTGELFF. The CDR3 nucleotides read TGTGCCAGCAGGAAAACTAGCGGAAGCACCGGGGAGCTGTTTTTT.

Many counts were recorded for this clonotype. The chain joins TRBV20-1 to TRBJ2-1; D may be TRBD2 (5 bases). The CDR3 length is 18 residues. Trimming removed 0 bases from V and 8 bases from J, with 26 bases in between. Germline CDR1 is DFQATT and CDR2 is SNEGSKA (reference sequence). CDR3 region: CSARDYSTTGGSYYEQFF. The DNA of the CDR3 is TGCAGTGCTAGAGATTATTCCACAACTGGCGGGTCTTACTATGAGCAGTTCTTC.

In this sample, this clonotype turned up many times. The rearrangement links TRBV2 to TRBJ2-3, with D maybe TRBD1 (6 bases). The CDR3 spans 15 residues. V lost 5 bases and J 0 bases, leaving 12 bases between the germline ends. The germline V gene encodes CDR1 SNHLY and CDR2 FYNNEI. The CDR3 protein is CASSRTETSTDTQYF. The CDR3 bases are TGTGCCAGCAGTCGGACAGAGACTAGCACAGATACGCAGTATTTT. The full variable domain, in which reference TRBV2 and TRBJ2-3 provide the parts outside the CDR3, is EPEVTQTPSHQVTQMGQEVILRCVPISNHLYFYWYRQILGQKVEFLVSFYNNEISEKSEIFDDQFSVERPDGSNFTLKIRSTKLEDSAMYFCASSRTETSTDTQYFGPGTRLTVL.

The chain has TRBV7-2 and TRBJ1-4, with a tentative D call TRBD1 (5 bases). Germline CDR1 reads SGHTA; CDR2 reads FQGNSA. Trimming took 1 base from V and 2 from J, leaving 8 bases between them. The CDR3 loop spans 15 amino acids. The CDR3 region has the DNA TGTGCCAGCAGCTTAGGTCCAGGGACTAATGAAAAACTGTTTTTT. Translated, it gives CASSLGPGTNEKLFF. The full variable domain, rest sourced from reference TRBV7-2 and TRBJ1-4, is GAGVSQSPSNKVTEKGKDVELRCDPISGHTALYWYRQSLGQGLEFLIYFQGNSAPDKSGLPSDRFSAERTGGSVSTLTIQRTQQEDSAVYLCASSLGPGTNEKLFFGSGTQLSVL.

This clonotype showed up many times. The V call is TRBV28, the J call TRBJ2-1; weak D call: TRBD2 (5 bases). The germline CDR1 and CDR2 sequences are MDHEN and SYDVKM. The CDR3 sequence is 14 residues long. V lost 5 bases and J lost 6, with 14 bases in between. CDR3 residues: CASSISGFSNEQFF. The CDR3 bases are TGTGCCAGCAGTATAAGCGGTTTTAGCAATGAGCAGTTCTTC.

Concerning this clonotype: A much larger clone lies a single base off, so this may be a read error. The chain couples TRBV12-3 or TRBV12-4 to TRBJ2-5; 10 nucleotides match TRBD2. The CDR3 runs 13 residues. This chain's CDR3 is CASKRLAGETQCF. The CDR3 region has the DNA TGTGCCAGTAAGCGGCTAGCGGGGGAGACCCAGTGCTTC.